The present TCR beta chain was sequenced within a study of OX40 agonist ivuxolimab in advanced cancers. Overall study: Patients assigned to dose escalation were diagnosed with hepatocellular carcinoma, melanoma, renal cell or head and neck cancer. Study results and limitations: Individuals who were partial responders at 0.1-3.0 mg/kg had clonal expansion that ranked among the lowest.

Turning to this clone: Its target is not known.

TCRdb's table, derived via immunoSEQ multiplex PCR, lists solely in-frame clones and lacks some. Here the sample spans fewer than 25,000 clones, about 88% being singletons. The TCR sequence derives from an adult with an advanced solid tumor such as melanoma, head and neck, liver or kidney cancer. The input for sequencing was CD4+ or CD8+ T cells sorted from blood, taken in a trial of the OX40 agonist ivuxolimab.

The CDR3 spells CASSQGLPAYNEQFF. The CDR3 bases are TGTGCCAGCAGCCAGGGACTTCCTGCCTACAATGAGCAGTTCTTC. The rearrangement uses TRBV7-9 and TRBJ2-1, with D tentatively TRBD2 (6 bases). V lost 5 bases, J lost 2 bases, and 13 bases lay in between. This CDR3 contains 15 residues. CDR1 and CDR2 from the germline V gene are SEHNR and FQNEAQ (reference sequence).